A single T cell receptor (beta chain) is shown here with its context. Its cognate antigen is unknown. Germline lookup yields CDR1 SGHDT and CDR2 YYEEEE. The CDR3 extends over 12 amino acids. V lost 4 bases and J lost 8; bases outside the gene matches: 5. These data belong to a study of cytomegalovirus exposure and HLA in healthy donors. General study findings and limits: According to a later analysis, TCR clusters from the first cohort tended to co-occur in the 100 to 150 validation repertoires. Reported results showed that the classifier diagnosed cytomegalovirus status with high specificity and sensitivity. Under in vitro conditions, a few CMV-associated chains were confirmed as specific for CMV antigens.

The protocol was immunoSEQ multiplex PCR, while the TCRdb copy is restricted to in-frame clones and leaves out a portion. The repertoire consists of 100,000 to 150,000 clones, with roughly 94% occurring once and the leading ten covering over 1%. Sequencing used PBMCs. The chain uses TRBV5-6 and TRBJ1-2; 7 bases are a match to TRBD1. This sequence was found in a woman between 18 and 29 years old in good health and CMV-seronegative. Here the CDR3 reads CASSPDRLGYTF. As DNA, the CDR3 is TGTGCCAGCAGCCCGGACAGGCTAGGCTACACCTTC.